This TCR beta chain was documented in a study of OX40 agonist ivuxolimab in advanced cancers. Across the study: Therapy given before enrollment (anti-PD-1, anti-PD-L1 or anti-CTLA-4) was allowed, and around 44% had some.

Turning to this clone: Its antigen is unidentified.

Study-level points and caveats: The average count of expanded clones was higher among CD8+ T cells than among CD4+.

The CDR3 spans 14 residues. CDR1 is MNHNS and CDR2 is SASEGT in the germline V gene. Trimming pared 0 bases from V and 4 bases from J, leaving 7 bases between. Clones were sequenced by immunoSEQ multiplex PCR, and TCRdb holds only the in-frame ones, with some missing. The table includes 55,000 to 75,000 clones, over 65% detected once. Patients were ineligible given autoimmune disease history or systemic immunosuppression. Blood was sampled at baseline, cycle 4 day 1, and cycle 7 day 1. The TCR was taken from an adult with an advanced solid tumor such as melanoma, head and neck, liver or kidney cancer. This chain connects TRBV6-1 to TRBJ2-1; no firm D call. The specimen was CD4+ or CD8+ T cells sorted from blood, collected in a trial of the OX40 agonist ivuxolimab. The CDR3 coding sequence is TGTGCCAGCAGTGAAGCGCTGTTATACAATGAGCAGTTCTTC. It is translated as CASSEALLYNEQFF.